This entry features one TCR beta chain sequence. This clone has only a few counts. The clone's antigen remains unknown. Base qualities are not recorded, but no much larger clone differs from it by a single base. The immunoSEQ Assay, a bias-controlled multiplex PCR, was used to amplify TCRbeta CDR3 regions from genomic DNA. In the source study's methods: The number of nucleated cells in each sample was estimated from the amplification of reference gene primers within the assay. Sequence reads were collapsed and filtered to measure the absolute abundance of every unique TCRbeta CDR3 rearrangement. For each sample, productive Simpson clonality was calculated by taking the square root of Simpson's diversity index across productive rearrangements. Sourced from immuneACCESS, this table was stored by TCRdb with only in-frame sequences that have V and J called. A share of the clones is absent; for the studies checked, an unresolved V gene accounts for under half, and the remainder has no known explanation. The V and J calls and clone size are taken from that table; D and trimming were inferred from the DNA. The sample table records 120,000 or so clones; around 90% of these occur just once. The ten largest clones take up 1.5% of the sample.

Whole blood was collected in K2EDTA tubes by collaborating institutions according to the institutions' own protocols. Collaborator samples were shipped for TCRbeta analysis as frozen whole blood, isolated PBMCs, or DNA extracted from either sample type. The sample belongs to a study of blood T cell repertoires in COVID-19 (dated by TCRdb to the early 2020s). In the study overall: Samples covering the acute and convalescent phases of COVID-19 were provided by collaborators in the United States, Italy and Spain. The prospective study material was composed of cDNA or gDNA derived from T cells, B-cell-depleted T cells, or PBMCs. The dataset comprised deeply sampled blood TCRbeta repertoires from subjects exposed to, actively infected with, or recovered from COVID-19. The repertoires were released in a freely available public database meant as a resource for research on the immune response to SARS-CoV-2. The samples were drawn from the first 160 participants of the ongoing ImmuneRACE study and from about 1,200 subjects provided by 6 global collaborators. A de-identified subject ID, COVID-19 status, age in years and sex were almost always included in the sample metadata. Where available, HLA class I and class II types were obtained from metadata supplied by the sample provider rather than from assay-based typing.

Broad study findings and their caveats: The amount of clinical and demographic metadata varied by source and participant and was provided uncurated.

V gives up 4 bases and J gives up 1 base, and the segment between their germline ends measures 13 bases. CDR1 ENHRY and CDR2 SYGVKD were looked up in the germline V gene. Including cysteine and phenylalanine, the CDR3 has 15 amino acids. The read is trimmed to its CDR3 DNA, 45 bases read in frame from base 1. The specimen was peripheral blood. This clonotype originated in a human donor in a cohort sampled during active COVID-19. Rearrangement joined TRBV10-3 to TRBJ1-1; the D gene is unclear. The CDR3 is CAISGASRSNTEAFF. The sequenced DNA is TGTGCCATCAGTGGGGCCAGTAGGTCGAACACTGAAGCTTTCTTT.